What follows describes a single TCR beta chain. As yet, its antigen is unknown. TCRdb's table, derived via immunoSEQ multiplex PCR, lists solely in-frame clones and lacks some. The sample shows around 200,000 clones, 94% of them seen only once. These data belong to a study of T cell responses to AZD1222 COVID-19 vaccine. Study-level points and caveats: Targeting of unmutated variant regions was reportedly seen in nearly half of spike-specific TCRs. Only after the peak T cell response were repertoires sampled.

Specimen: peripheral blood, collected 28 days after the second AZD1222 dose. The sequence was collected from an adult who received the AZD1222 COVID-19 vaccine.

The CDR3 DNA sequence: TGCAGCGTTACGACTGGACGCAATGAGCAGTTCTTC. It translates to CSVTTGRNEQFF. V gene TRBV29-1 combines with J gene TRBJ2-1; D is unresolved. The germline CDR1 and CDR2 sequences are SQVTM and ANQGSEA. V was trimmed by 5 bases and J by 6 bases, leaving 11 bases between them. CDR3 length: 12 residues.